This TCR beta chain appears in the sequencing data of a study of cytomegalovirus exposure and HLA in healthy donors. The CDR3 covers 14 residues. Germline V gene data show CDR1 as MGHRA and CDR2 as YSYEKL. V was pared by 2 bases and J by 3 bases, with 11 bases between. With 60 Vbeta and 13 Jbeta primers, the PCR was carried out. The assay was immunoSEQ multiplex PCR, and TCRdb's table has in-frame clones only and misses some. Found here are tens of thousands of clones; the top ten clones hold 15% to 17%. The TCR originated in a man aged 50-59 years in good health and CMV-seropositive. V gene TRBV4-1 combines with J gene TRBJ2-7; tentative D call: TRBD2 (6 bases). Sequencing used PBMCs. Here the CDR3 DNA reads TGCGCCAGCAGCCAACTCCGACTAGTCTACGAGCAGTACTTC. Translation: CASSQLRLVYEQYF.